These 20 T cell receptor beta chains share one sample of origin, sequenced in a study of post-analysis software for immune sequencing data. The study, taken as a whole, reports: Among 4 or 5 TRBV segments more frequent in patients than controls were TRBV5-6, TRBV5-1 and TRBV20-1.

These receptors are not linked to any known antigen. Prepared TCR beta cDNA libraries contained unique molecular identifiers. In TCRdb, the PCR reads were re-called with MiXCR into one record per CDR3 protein. The sample shows about 200,000 distinct CDR3 sequences, approximately 28% of them seen only once. The sequenced sample consisted of blood. The receptor set was obtained from a girl aged 2 to 17 with multiple sclerosis.

Turning to this clonotype: A read error may explain this, as a much larger clone is one base away. The chain's CDR3 is CASSLERGTQYF. The CDR3 bases are TGTGCCAGCAGCTTGGAGCGCGGTACGCAGTATTTT. The chain employs TRBV7-6 and TRBJ2-3; D not resolved. The CDR3 has 12 amino acids. From germline, CDR1 is SGHVS and CDR2 FNYEAQ. The ends were cut back, 3 bases at V and 8 bases at J, with 9 bases in the middle. The variable domain in full, completed from reference TRBV7-6 and TRBJ2-3, reads GAGVSQSPRYKVTKRGQDVALRCDPISGHVSLYWYRQALGQGPEFLTYFNYEAQQDKSGLPNDRFSAERPEGSISTLTIQRTEQRDSAMYRCASSLERGTQYFGPGTRLTVL.

The table lists this clonotype with a count of one. This could be a read error, since a much larger clone is one nucleotide away. The chain recombines TRBV7-7 with TRBJ2-5, with 7 bases aligning to TRBD2. The CDR3 covers 15 residues. Looked up from germline, CDR1 is SSHAT and CDR2 is FNYEAQ (reference sequence). J was trimmed by 11 bases and V by 1 base; bases with no gene match: 13. CDR3 loop: CASSLGGGGGNEQYF. The DNA for the CDR3 is TGTGCCAGCAGCTTAGGGGGGGGAGGAGGCAATGAGCAGTACTTC.

This chain connects TRBV7-8 to TRBJ2-4, with 8 nucleotides matching TRBD2. Matching the DNA end better, TRBJ2-7 makes the J call doubtful. Germline V gene data show CDR1 as SGHVS and CDR2 as FQNEAQ. The CDR3 is 16 residues long. CDR3 loop: CASSSGGGSLSYEQYF. CDR3 in DNA: TGTGCCAGCAGCTCGGGGGGGGGCTCGCTAAGCTACGAGCAGTACTTC.

At least ten counts were recorded for this clonotype. The chain uses TRBV20-1 and TRBJ2-5, with D perhaps given as TRBD1 or TRBD2 (5 bases each). Germline assignment: CDR1 DFQATT and CDR2 SNEGSKA (reference sequence). This CDR3 contains 12 residues. The V end was cut by 5 bases, the J end by 3 bases, with 10 bases between. CDR3 protein: CSARDQKETQYF. CDR3 nucleotide sequence: TGCAGTGCTCGGGACCAGAAAGAGACCCAGTACTTC.

The V and J genes are TRBV9 and TRBJ1-1, with 9 bases that match TRBD1. The length of the CDR3 is 15 residues. Germline CDR1 and CDR2: SGDLS and YYNGEE. With V trimmed by 3 bases and J by 4 bases, 7 bases remained unmatched. The DNA of the CDR3 is TGTGCCAGCAGCGAGTGGACAGGGGTGAGCACTGAAGCTTTCTTT. This translates into CASSEWTGVSTEAFF.

Worth noting for this clonotype: This may come from a read error, since a much larger clone is one base off. This chain links TRBV18 with TRBJ2-6, with 11 bases lining up with TRBD1. The germline CDR1 and CDR2 sequences are KGHSH and LQKENI. CDR3 size: 20 residues. CDR3 in DNA: TGTGCCGGCTCACCAAGTTTCGGGACAGGGGGGAAAGCTGGGGCCAACGTCCTGACTTTC. Protein product: CAGSPSFGTGGKAGANVLTF.

The J gene is TRBJ1-1, the V gene TRBV7-2, with D uncertain. The CDR3 has 12 residues. The germline V and J ends were trimmed by 3 bases and 6 bases, with 8 bases remaining between them. The germline gives CDR1 SGHTA, CDR2 FQGNSA. The CDR3 DNA reads TGTGCCAGCAGCTTCTCAGGACCTGAAGCTTTCTTT. It specifies CASSFSGPEAFF.

This clonotype came up many times. V usage is TRBV5-1 and J usage is TRBJ2-1; perhaps TRBD1 as D (5 bases). Germline lookup yields CDR1 SGHRS and CDR2 YFSETQ. With 0 bases removed from V and 3 bases from J, the gap between germline ends came to 10 bases. The CDR3 consists of 15 residues. This CDR3 is CASSLGDSDYNEQFF. The CDR3 nucleotides read TGCGCCAGCAGCTTGGGCGACAGCGACTACAATGAGCAGTTCTTC.

The chain joins TRBV27 to TRBJ1-4; the D gene is possibly TRBD1 (6 bases). Trimming removed 0 bases from V and 1 base from J, with 6 bases in between. CDR1 is MNHEY and CDR2 is SMNVEV in the germline V gene (reference sequence). This CDR3 has 15 residues. DNA for the CDR3: TGTGCCAGCAGTTTATCAGGGGGAACTAATGAAAAACTGTTTTTT. Translating it yields CASSLSGGTNEKLFF.

The rearrangement joins TRBV3-1 to TRBJ2-4; the match to TRBD2 covers 13 bases. The CDR3 loop spans 16 amino acids. The ends lost 3 bases at V and 4 bases at J; junction bases unmatched: 3. Germline assignment: CDR1 LGHDT and CDR2 YNNKEL (reference sequence). CDR3 in DNA: TGTGCCAGCAGCCAGCCGGGACTAGCGGGAAAAAACATTCAGTACTTC. Its protein product is CASSQPGLAGKNIQYF.

This clonotype was observed a few times. V usage is TRBV7-9 and J usage is TRBJ2-7; D is unresolved. Trimming took off 5 bases at V and 3 bases at J, with 8 bases between the two ends. Germline values: CDR1 SEHNR, CDR2 FQNEAQ (reference sequence). There are 12 residues in the CDR3. The CDR3 sequence is CASSASFYEQYF. Here the CDR3 DNA reads TGTGCCAGCAGCGCCTCGTTCTACGAGCAGTACTTC.

About this clonotype: This may come from a read error, since a much larger clone is one base off. The CDR3 DNA is TGCAGCGTTGATATGGGGTACGACGCGCAGTACTTC. Protein product: CSVDMGYDAQYF. This chain joins TRBV29-1 and TRBJ2-5; D ambiguous. Trimming removed 3 bases from V and 11 bases from J, with 16 bases in between. The CDR3 spans 12 residues. Germline-derived CDR1 and CDR2 are SQVTM and ANQGSEA.

This clonotype was seen ten or more times. The V gene is TRBV12-3 or TRBV12-4, the J gene TRBJ2-5; TRBD2 aligns across 8 bases. The junction had 10 bases not matched to a gene; V was cut back by 6 bases and J by 7 bases. The CDR3 is 14 amino acids. The CDR3 nucleotides read TGTGCCAGCAGGCCCACCGGGACTAGGGGGACCCAGTACTTC. This gives the protein CASRPTGTRGTQYF.

This clonotype came up a few times. V and J are TRBV28 and TRBJ1-5, with D hard to call. Germline V gene data show CDR1 as MDHEN and CDR2 as SYDVKM. V was clipped by 3 bases and J by 5 bases, with 2 bases between them. This CDR3 spans 11 amino acids. Here the CDR3 DNA reads TGTGCCAGCAGTTTGTATCAGCCCCAGCATTTT. Translated, it gives CASSLYQPQHF.

The CDR3 DNA is TGTGCCAGCTCAAAAACCCGGGGGACCACCTCCTACGAGCAGTACTTC. Its translation is CASSKTRGTTSYEQYF. The chain recombines TRBV18 with TRBJ2-7, with D perhaps matching TRBD2 (6 bases). The CDR3 consists of 16 residues. The V gene's germline CDR1 is KGHSH and CDR2 LQKENI. V lost 5 bases to trimming and J lost 0 bases, with 17 bases between them.

The chain joins TRBV7-2 to TRBJ1-1; possibly TRBD1 for D (5 bases). Germline CDR1 and CDR2: SGHTA and FQGNSA. The CDR3 contains 15 residues. Trimming took 1 base from V and 7 from J, leaving 16 bases between them. The CDR3 DNA reads as TGTGCCAGCAGCTTAGTCGGGACGCCCACCATTGAAGCTTTCTTT. It yields the protein CASSLVGTPTIEAFF.

The V gene is TRBV5-1, the J gene TRBJ2-7; 9 bases map to TRBD1. The germline CDR1 and CDR2 sequences are SGHRS and YFSETQ. This CDR3 region has 15 residues. Trimming cost V 4 bases and J 2 bases; bases outside gene matches: 7. CDR3 sequence: CASSTTTGGAYEQYF. CDR3 coding DNA: TGCGCCAGCAGCACAACGACAGGGGGGGCCTACGAGCAGTACTTC.

This clonotype was seen at least ten times. This chain uses TRBV5-1 with TRBJ2-7, with 7 bases aligning to TRBD1. The CDR3 is 14 residues long. V shed 4 bases, J shed 6 bases, and the junction held 10 bases outside the gene matches. Germline CDR1 is SGHRS and CDR2 is YFSETQ. CDR3 bases: TGCGCCAGCAGCCCGGGACAGACCCTAGGCGAGCAGTACTTC. Its translation is CASSPGQTLGEQYF.

V and J are TRBV28 and TRBJ1-6; D unresolved. The CDR3 consists of 14 residues. Germline V CDR1 and CDR2: MDHEN, SYDVKM. Trimming pared 5 bases from V and 3 bases from J, leaving 8 bases between. In nucleotides, the CDR3 is TGTGCCAGCAGTCGGCGGGACTATAATTCACCCCTCCACTTT. Its protein product is CASSRRDYNSPLHF. Full variable domain (remainder filled in from reference TRBV28 and TRBJ1-6): DVKVTQSSRYLVKRTGEKVFLECVQDMDHENMFWYRQDPGLGLRLIYFSYDVKMKEKGDIPEGYSVSREKKERFSLILESASTNQTSMYLCASSRRDYNSPLHFGNGTRLTVT.

This clonotype was seen a few times. The chain uses TRBV15 and TRBJ2-7; 9 bases line up with TRBD1. This CDR3 is built from 16 residues. Germline values: CDR1 LNHNV, CDR2 YYDKDF (reference sequence). Unmatched junction bases numbered 9, after V lost 3 bases and J lost 3 bases. For the CDR3, the DNA is TGTGCCACCAGCAGCGAGGGGACAGGGATGGGCTACGAGCAGTACTTC. Translation gives CATSSEGTGMGYEQYF. The variable domain in full, with the rest retrieved from reference TRBV15 and TRBJ2-7, is DAMVIQNPRYQVTQFGKPVTLSCSQTLNHNVMYWYQQKSSQAPKLLFHYYDKDFNNEADTPDNFQSRRPNTSFCFLDIRSPGLGDTAMYLCATSSEGTGMGYEQYFGPGTRLTVT.